This T cell receptor beta chain was found in a study of spatial heterogeneity in lung cancer. Between the trimmed V and J ends, which lost 7 bases and 9 bases, there was a span of 13 bases. The germline V gene has CDR1 MNHEY and CDR2 SVGEGT. The CDR3 covers 12 residues. There are many counts of this clonotype. Its target is unknown. Study outcomes and limitations: The number of expanded tumor alpha and beta chains correlated with mutation number.

Regarding time point: sample taken at primary tumor resection. TCRdb fed the 5' RACE reads into MiXCR, producing one record per CDR3 protein. This sample carries 23,000 or so distinct CDR3 sequences, approximately 6.5% of them seen once, and the ten largest clones take around 10%. The receptor comes from a male donor with early-stage non-small cell lung cancer. Sequences were derived from lung tumor tissue, sampled at surgery. The gene calls are TRBV6-2 or TRBV6-3 and TRBJ1-5, with D possibly being TRBD1 (6 bases). The DNA of the CDR3 is TGTGCCAGCAAGGAGGGGGGATTGCCCCAGCATTTT. It specifies CASKEGGLPQHF.